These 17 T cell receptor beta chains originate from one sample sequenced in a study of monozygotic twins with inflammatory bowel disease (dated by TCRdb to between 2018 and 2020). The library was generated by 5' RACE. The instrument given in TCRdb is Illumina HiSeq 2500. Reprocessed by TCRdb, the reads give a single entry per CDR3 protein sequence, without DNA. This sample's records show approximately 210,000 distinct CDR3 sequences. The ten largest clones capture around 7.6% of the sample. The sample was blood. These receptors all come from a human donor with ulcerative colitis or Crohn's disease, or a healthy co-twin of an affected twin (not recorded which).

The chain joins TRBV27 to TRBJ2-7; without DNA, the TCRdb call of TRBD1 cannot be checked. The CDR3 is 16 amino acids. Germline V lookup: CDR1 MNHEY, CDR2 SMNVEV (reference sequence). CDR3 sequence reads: CASSLSTGEVVYEQYF.

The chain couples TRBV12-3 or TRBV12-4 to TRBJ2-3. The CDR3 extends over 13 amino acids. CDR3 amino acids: CASSSYRTDTQYF.

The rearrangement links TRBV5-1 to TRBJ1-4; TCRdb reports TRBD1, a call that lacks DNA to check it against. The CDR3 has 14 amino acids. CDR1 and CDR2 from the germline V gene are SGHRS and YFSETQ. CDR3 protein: CASSSTGTDEKLFF.

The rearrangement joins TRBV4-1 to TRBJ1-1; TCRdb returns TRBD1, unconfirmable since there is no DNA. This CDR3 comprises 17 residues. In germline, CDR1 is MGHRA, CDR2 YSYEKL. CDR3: CASSHPPQGLMNTEAFF.

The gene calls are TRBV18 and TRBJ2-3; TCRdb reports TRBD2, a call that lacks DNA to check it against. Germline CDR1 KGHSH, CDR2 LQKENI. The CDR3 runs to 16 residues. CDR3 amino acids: CASSPRGTSGTDTQYF.

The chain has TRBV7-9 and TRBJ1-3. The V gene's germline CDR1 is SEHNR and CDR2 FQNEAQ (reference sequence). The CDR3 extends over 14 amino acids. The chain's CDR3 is CASSFYSSGNTIYF.

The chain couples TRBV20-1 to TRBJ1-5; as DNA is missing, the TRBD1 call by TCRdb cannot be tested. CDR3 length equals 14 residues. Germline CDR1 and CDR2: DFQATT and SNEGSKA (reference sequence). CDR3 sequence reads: CSALPGQGSPAQHF.

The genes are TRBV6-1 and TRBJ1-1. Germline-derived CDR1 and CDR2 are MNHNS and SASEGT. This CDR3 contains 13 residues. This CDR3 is CASSEAGDTEAFF.

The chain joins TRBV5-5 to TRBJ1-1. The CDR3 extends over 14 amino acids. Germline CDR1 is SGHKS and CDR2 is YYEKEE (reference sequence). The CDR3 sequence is CASSFPTTNTEAFF.

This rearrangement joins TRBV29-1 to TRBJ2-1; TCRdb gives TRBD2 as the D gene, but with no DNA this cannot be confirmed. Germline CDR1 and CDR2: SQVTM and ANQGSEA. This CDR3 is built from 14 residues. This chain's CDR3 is CSANSGSPGNEQFF.

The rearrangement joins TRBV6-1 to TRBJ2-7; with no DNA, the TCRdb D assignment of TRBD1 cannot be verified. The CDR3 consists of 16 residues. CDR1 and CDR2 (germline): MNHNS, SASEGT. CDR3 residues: CAGRRAGTPGSEEQYF.

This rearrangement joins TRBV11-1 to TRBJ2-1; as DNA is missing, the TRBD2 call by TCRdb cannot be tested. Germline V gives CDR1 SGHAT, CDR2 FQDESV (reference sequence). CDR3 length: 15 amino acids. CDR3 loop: CASSKGTSGNNEQFF. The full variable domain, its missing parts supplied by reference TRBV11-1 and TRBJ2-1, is EAEVAQSPRYKITEKSQAVAFWCDPISGHATLYWYRQILGQGPELLVQFQDESVVDDSQLPKDRFSAERLKGVDSTLKIQPAELGDSAMYLCASSKGTSGNNEQFFGPGTRLTVL.

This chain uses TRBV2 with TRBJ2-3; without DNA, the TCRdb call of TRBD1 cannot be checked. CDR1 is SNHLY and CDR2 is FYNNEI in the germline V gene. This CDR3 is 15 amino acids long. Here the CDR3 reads CASSEEGRVLDTQYF.

The CDR3 reads CASSQDLLRTTQGQTQYF. This chain uses TRBV4-1 with TRBJ2-5; the TRBD2 assignment by TCRdb is unverifiable without DNA. CDR1 MGHRA and CDR2 YSYEKL come from the germline V gene. This CDR3 has 18 amino acids.

The CDR3 region is CASRVWTGVDYEQYF. The chain is built from TRBV6-1 and TRBJ2-7; the D gene TCRdb calls, TRBD1, cannot be checked with no DNA. The CDR3 has 15 residues. In germline, CDR1 is MNHNS, CDR2 SASEGT.

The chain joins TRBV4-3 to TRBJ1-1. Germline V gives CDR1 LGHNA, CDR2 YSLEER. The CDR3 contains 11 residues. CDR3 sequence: CASSQNREAFF.

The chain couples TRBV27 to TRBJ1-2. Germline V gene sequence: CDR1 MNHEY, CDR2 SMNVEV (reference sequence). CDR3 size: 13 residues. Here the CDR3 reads CASSLRQGFGYTF.